This T cell receptor beta chain comes out of a study of T-cell memory formation after mild COVID-19 (dated by TCRdb to about 2021). For the wider study: Most TCR sequence clusters were specific to one of the two donors. In two donors, T-cell clones that expanded and contracted after mild COVID-19 were followed by sequencing TCRalpha and TCRbeta repertoires longitudinally. The cohort comprised two young, previously healthy adult volunteers, one female and one male.

General findings and caveats noted by the study authors: The study covered only a couple of mild cases, and larger cohorts including severe cases with pre-infection samples were considered necessary. Clones that contracted from day 15 to 85 showed balanced CD4/CD8 phenotypes, whereas a second wave of clones that expanded from day 15 to 37 leaned towards CD4+. Contracting CD4+ clones were located mainly in the CM and EM memory subsets, whereas CD8+ clones were found to be enriched in EMRA. The detection of some responding clones in pre-infection memory suggests that pre-existing cross-reactive memory T cells joined the SARS-CoV-2 response. SARS-CoV-2 specificity of the second-wave clones peaking on day 37 was not confirmed.

Ficoll-Paque density gradient centrifugation was the method used to isolate PBMCs. V drops 7 bases and J drops 4 bases, leaving 19 bases in between. The CDR3 measures 16 amino acids from cysteine to phenylalanine. Only the CDR3 DNA is retained, 48 bases long and in frame from the first base. The germline V gene gives CDR1 as SNHLY and CDR2 as FYNNEI. This clonotype was seen a few times. The specificity of this receptor is unknown. No base-level quality is on record; no much larger clone is a single base apart. Instrument used: Illumina NovaSeq 6000. TCRalpha and TCRbeta cDNA libraries were built by 5'RACE with constant-segment primers, adding sample barcodes and unique molecular identifiers. Trizol reagent was used to extract RNA from every sample. The libraries were amplified in two PCR steps, and the second step added a second sample barcode and Illumina TruSeq adapters. Sequencing of libraries was performed on an Illumina NovaSeq with 2 x 150 bp paired-end reads. The original methods were these. Reads were demultiplexed and collapsed into UMI-guided consensus sequences with migec v1.2.7. With mixcr v2.1.11, UMI consensuses were aligned to TRA and TRB V and J templates and assembled into clonotypes. Clonotypes were classified as expanded or contracted when called significant by both edgeR and NoisET, with noise models trained on biological replicates. For edgeR calls, the cutoffs were a false discovery rate-adjusted p below 0.01 and a log2 fold-change threshold of 1. As an exploratory analysis of dynamics, max-normalized trajectories of the 1000 most abundant clonotypes were examined by PCA with hierarchical clustering. Separately sequenced CD4+ and CD8+ repertoires were used to assign the CD4 or CD8 phenotype of responding clones. Clones were called with MiXCR by TCRdb after fastp trimmed the public reads at Q25, and only in-frame beta chains were retained. All rows with the same CDR3 protein become a single entry with the most common DNA and genes. The V and J calls and clone size are TCRdb's, not the authors'. The sample table shows hundreds of thousands of distinct CDR3 sequences, and about a sixth are seen once. Of the sample, about 12% falls within the top ten clones.

Specimen: PBMCs or a T cell subset sorted from them (not recorded which). This TCR derives from an adult woman who had mild COVID-19 (a few samples of this study predate the infection). The sample titles of this study are shuffled in the database, so cell type and time point are left out; the donor was told from shared clones. Recombination linked TRBV2 to TRBJ1-4, and the D gene may be TRBD1, 6 bases matching. The CDR3 region: CASMEGGARGNEKLFF. The sequence in DNA is TGTGCCAGCATGGAGGGGGGGGCGCGAGGTAATGAAAAACTGTTTTTT.